This T cell receptor (beta chain) is drawn from a study of T cell clonality in common variable immunodeficiency. Most patients and controls had Caucasian heritage. This clone was found many times. Its antigen is unknown. The read gets to within 3 residues of the CDR3 end, and the germline J gene fills in the rest. Study-level points and caveats: Compared with controls, CVID subjects had fewer shared TCRbeta clones. Reportedly, TCR beta sequences from common variable immunodeficiency showed fewer deletions and N-nucleotide insertions.

The germline V gene encodes CDR1 MGHRA and CDR2 YSYEKL. The CDR3 length is 14 residues. The V gene lost 0 bases and the J gene lost 5 bases, with 8 bases spanning the gap. This table comes from immunoSEQ multiplex PCR, and its TCRdb copy is limited to in-frame clones, with some not included. The table lists about 55,000 clones, with no singletons. What was sequenced was peripheral blood mononuclear cells. The rearrangement links TRBV4-1 to TRBJ1-5; D unresolved. This clonotype was obtained from a person aged 18 to 70 in good health. The sequenced part of the CDR3 DNA is TGCGCCAGCAGCCAAGATCAACTCTATCAGCCC. Amino acids: CASSQDQLYQP. The CDR3 as a whole reads CASSQDQLYQPQHF.